This T cell receptor beta chain was recovered during a study of beta chain features in type 1 diabetes. Study-level results: Type 1 diabetes patients showed a moderate but significant shortening of TCRB CDR3s in all four CD4+ subsets. At VDJ recombination sites, type 1 diabetes patients had fewer insertions and more deleted nucleotides.

Of the isolated RNA, all was reverse transcribed, and so the sequenced material was expressed TCRB transcripts. There were 3.5 million or so reads on average in the naive, central memory and regulatory T cell samples. Clones were read by immunoSEQ multiplex PCR, and TCRdb kept only the in-frame ones, dropping some. The sample contains approximately 600,000 clones, roughly 12% of which appear only once. Around 110 mL of blood, on average, came from one heparinised draw per donor. Cells sorted by CD45RO/CCR7/CD25/CD127/CD95/CD27 comprised CD4+ naive, central memory, regulatory and stem cell-like memory cells. Trimming stripped 3 bases from V and 10 bases from J, with 14 bases between. Looked up from germline, CDR1 is SGHDT and CDR2 is YYEEEE. The CDR3 runs to 14 residues. With regard to this clone: Its antigen remains unknown.

The origin of this receptor is a man aged 25 to 40 with type 1 diabetes. The chain joins TRBV5-6 to TRBJ1-6; D possibly corresponds to TRBD1 (6 bases). The specimen was naive CD4+ T cells from blood. CDR3: CASSSRGRNSPLHF. Here the CDR3 DNA reads TGTGCCAGCAGCTCCAGGGGACGTAACTCACCCCTCCACTTT. The full variable domain, its missing parts supplied by reference TRBV5-6 and TRBJ1-6, is DAGVTQSPTHLIKTRGQQVTLRCSPKSGHDTVSWYQQALGQGPQFIFQYYEEEERQRGNFPDRFSGHQFPNYSSELNVNALLLGDSALYLCASSSRGRNSPLHFGNGTRLTVT.